This T cell receptor (beta chain) was identified in a study of early T cells in non-severe SARS-CoV-2 infection. TCRdb re-analysed the 5' RACE reads in MiXCR, keeping a single row per CDR3 protein. The sample has 70,000 to 90,000 distinct CDR3 sequences, 15% to 17% seen once. CDR3 length: 13 residues. Germline CDR1 is DFQATT and CDR2 is SNEGSKA (reference sequence). V was shortened by 6 bases and J by 1 base, with 12 bases between the two germline ends. This clonotype was counted only a few times. This chain connects TRBV20-1 to TRBJ1-1; D uncertain. The receptor was isolated from an adult who was a healthcare worker with PCR-confirmed SARS-CoV-2 infection or an uninfected control (not recorded which). The sequencing sample was made of whole blood. In DNA, the CDR3 is TGCAGTGCCCCATCCCCCGAGAACACTGAAGCTTTCTTT. This translates into CSAPSPENTEAFF.